The next 27 T cell receptor beta chains were all read from a single sample in a study of T cells after yellow fever vaccination. TCRdb independently ran MiXCR on the 5' RACE reads; one entry per CDR3 protein. The profile shows some 160,000 distinct CDR3 sequences, approximately 9.7% of them singletons. The sample in question was CD8+ T cells sorted from PBMCs, obtained 45 days after the yellow fever booster vaccination. Every receptor here comes from a man in his late teens or twenties who received the YFV17D yellow fever vaccine.

Comment on this clonotype: Mismatch with germline at one junction end may stem from a read error. The rearrangement uses TRBV5-4 and TRBJ2-2, with D perhaps matching TRBD2 (6 bases). Germline CDR1 is SGHNT and CDR2 is YYREEE (reference sequence). This CDR3 spans 15 amino acids. CDR3 region: CASSPEPGFWGVLFF. Here the CDR3 DNA reads TGTGCCAGCAGCCCTGAACCCGGATTCTGGGGGGTGCTGTTTTTT.

Only a few counts were recorded for this clonotype. This sequence joins TRBV11-2 and TRBJ1-4; 10 nucleotides line up with TRBD1. The CDR3 spans 16 residues. CDR1 is SGHAT and CDR2 is FQNNGV in the germline V gene. The junction had 11 bases not matched to a gene; V was cut back by 6 bases and J by 7 bases. CDR3 sequence: CASSTGTGVFGEKLFF. The CDR3 bases are TGTGCCAGCAGTACCGGGACAGGGGTGTTTGGTGAAAAACTGTTTTTT.

This chain joins TRBV4-1 and TRBJ1-1, with TRBD1 matching over 7 bases. The CDR3 consists of 16 residues. With V trimmed by 1 base and J by 1 base, 6 bases remained unmatched. Germline V CDR1 and CDR2: MGHRA, YSYEKL. The CDR3 reads CASSQGQGRANTEAFF. Here the CDR3 DNA reads TGCGCCAGCAGCCAAGGACAGGGAAGGGCGAACACTGAAGCTTTCTTT.

This clonotype was picked up many times. V and J are TRBV29-1 and TRBJ1-2; the D is unclear. Germline CDR1 reads SQVTM; CDR2 reads ANQGSEA. V dropped 3 bases and J dropped 1 base, with 12 bases sitting between them. The CDR3 is made up of 14 amino acids. In DNA, the CDR3 is TGCAGCGTTGACCTTTCCCAGAGTAACTATGGCTACACCTTC. It is translated as CSVDLSQSNYGYTF.

CDR3 protein: CASSPTGFPETQYF. In DNA form, the CDR3 reads TGTGCCAGCAGCCCAACAGGGTTCCCAGAGACCCAGTACTTC. The J gene is TRBJ2-5, the V gene TRBV7-2, with D maybe TRBD1 (6 bases). Germline CDR1 and CDR2: SGHTA and FQGNSA. The CDR3 runs to 14 residues. Trimming removed 5 bases from V and 4 bases from J, with 14 bases in between.

The chain employs TRBV29-1 and TRBJ2-3, with TRBD2 identical over 15 bases. This CDR3 has 15 residues. Per germline, CDR1 SQVTM and CDR2 ANQGSEA. V shed 6 bases and J 6 bases; nucleotides not matched to a gene: 7. CDR3 in amino acids: CSVDGLAGGPDTQYF. The CDR3 coding sequence is TGCAGCGTCGATGGACTAGCGGGGGGGCCGGATACGCAGTATTTT.

This clonotype was counted a few times. This chain joins TRBV7-9 and TRBJ1-5; D is unclear. Germline CDR1 reads SEHNR; CDR2 reads FQNEAQ (reference sequence). Trimming took 5 bases from V and 4 from J, leaving 12 bases between them. There are 14 residues in the CDR3. DNA of the CDR3: TGTGCCAGCAGCCTAGATAGCAGGAATCAGCCCCAGCATTTT. Its translation is CASSLDSRNQPQHF.

This clonotype was recorded a few times. This chain connects TRBV7-8 to TRBJ2-2; D is uncertain. The CDR3 is made up of 19 amino acids. With 7 bases removed from V and 3 bases from J, the gap between germline ends came to 27 bases. The germline V gene encodes CDR1 SGHVS and CDR2 FQNEAQ. CDR3 in DNA: TGTGCCAGCATGCTCTTGGCGATGATCAGTGCTTTGGACACCGGGGAGCTGTTTTTT. The encoded protein is CASMLLAMISALDTGELFF.

This clonotype turned up a few times. This rearrangement joins TRBV9 to TRBJ1-2; 10 nucleotides agree with TRBD1. V was clipped by 4 bases and J by 3 bases; unmatched bases: 9. Germline V gives CDR1 SGDLS, CDR2 YYNGEE. CDR3 length equals 16 residues. CDR3 nucleotides: TGTGCCAGCAGCCCGACAGGGGGCTTAGGTGACTATGGCTACACCTTC. Protein: CASSPTGGLGDYGYTF.

This clonotype showed up just a few times. The genes are TRBV12-5 and TRBJ2-7; D unclear. V gave up 7 bases and J gave up 4 bases, with 14 bases separating them. The CDR3 is made up of 13 amino acids. Germline CDR1 LGHNT, CDR2 FRNRAP. The chain's CDR3 is CASEGISGYEQYF. The CDR3 region has the DNA TGTGCTAGTGAGGGAATCTCCGGATACGAGCAGTACTTC.

This clonotype was detected only a few times. The rearrangement joins TRBV7-6 to TRBJ2-3; 8 bases line up with TRBD2. V was pared by 5 bases and J by 3 bases, with 7 bases of the junction left unmatched. The CDR3 length is 15 residues. The V gene's germline CDR1 is SGHVS and CDR2 FNYEAQ. DNA for the CDR3: TGTGCCAGCAGCGGGCACCGCGGGGGGACAGATACGCAGTATTTT. This codes for CASSGHRGGTDTQYF.

This clonotype came up many times. This chain links TRBV29-1 with TRBJ2-3, with D possibly matching TRBD2 (7 bases). V lost 3 bases and J 2 bases, leaving 15 bases between the germline ends. The V gene's germline CDR1 is SQVTM and CDR2 ANQGSEA. This CDR3 has 15 amino acids. CDR3 sequence: CSVEGGRGVTDTQYF. The CDR3, as DNA: TGCAGCGTTGAGGGGGGGCGAGGGGTCACAGATACGCAGTATTTT.

This clonotype was detected only a few times. V and J are TRBV5-1 and TRBJ1-2, with D unresolved. The V gene lost 4 bases and the J gene lost 2 bases, with 21 bases spanning the gap. Germline V gene data show CDR1 as SGHRS and CDR2 as YFSETQ. CDR3 size: 17 residues. The CDR3 spells CASSGSSMFGLNYGYTF. Written as DNA, the CDR3 is TGCGCCAGCAGCGGGTCCAGTATGTTCGGGTTAAACTATGGCTACACCTTC.

This clonotype has only a few counts. J is TRBJ1-5 and V is TRBV6-5; D possibly corresponds to TRBD1 (6 bases). Per germline, CDR1 MNHEY and CDR2 SVGAGI. The V end was cut by 3 bases, the J end by 6 bases, with 21 bases between. This CDR3 is 17 amino acids long. In nucleotides, the CDR3 is TGTGCCAGCAGTTATGGCCCGGGGGCGGGGACCAGTCAGCCCCAGCATTTT. It translates to CASSYGPGAGTSQPQHF.

This clonotype was seen repeatedly, ten times or more. The gene calls are TRBV7-2 and TRBJ2-5, with D perhaps matching TRBD1 or TRBD2 (5 bases each). CDR3 size: 16 residues. The germline V gene encodes CDR1 SGHTA and CDR2 FQGNSA. Trimming left V 2 bases short and J 2 bases short, with 15 bases between. The CDR3 nucleotides read TGTGCCAGCAGCTTATCCCGGGGCCGCCTACAAGAGACCCAGTACTTC. Protein product: CASSLSRGRLQETQYF. The full variable domain, with the rest looked up from reference TRBV7-2 and TRBJ2-5, is GAGVSQSPSNKVTEKGKDVELRCDPISGHTALYWYRQSLGQGLEFLIYFQGNSAPDKSGLPSDRFSAERTGGSVSTLTIQRTQQEDSAVYLCASSLSRGRLQETQYFGPGTRLLVL.

The rearrangement links TRBV6-5 to TRBJ1-4; D may be TRBD1 (5 bases). The CDR3 is 13 residues long. Per the germline V gene, CDR1 is MNHEY and CDR2 is SVGAGI. Trimming pared 7 bases from V and 3 bases from J, leaving 9 bases between. CDR3 protein: CASMIRANEKLFF. Written as DNA, the CDR3 is TGTGCCAGCATGATCAGGGCTAATGAAAAACTGTTTTTT.

The chain links TRBV27 to TRBJ2-7; TRBD1 agrees at 7 bases. V was pared by 4 bases and J by 9 bases, with 9 bases of the junction left unmatched. The CDR3 is made up of 13 amino acids. CDR1 and CDR2 from the germline V gene are MNHEY and SMNVEV (reference sequence). The CDR3 loop reads CASSYGDSNSQYF. The CDR3 DNA reads as TGTGCCAGCAGTTATGGGGACAGTAATTCGCAGTACTTC.

The gene calls are TRBV5-6 and TRBJ2-5; 13 bases line up with TRBD2. Germline values: CDR1 SGHDT, CDR2 YYEEEE. V shed 4 bases, J shed 5 bases, and the junction held 8 bases outside the gene matches. This CDR3 is 16 amino acids long. CDR3 region: CASSGPTSGGEETQYF. The CDR3 DNA reads as TGTGCCAGCAGCGGGCCCACTAGCGGGGGGGAGGAGACCCAGTACTTC.

This clonotype was detected a few times. This chain connects TRBV7-3 to TRBJ2-2; the D gene is possibly TRBD2 (5 bases). The CDR3 runs 17 residues. The germline CDR1 and CDR2 sequences are SGHTA and FQGTGA. Between the trimmed V and J ends, which lost 2 bases and 3 bases, there was a span of 16 bases. In nucleotides, the CDR3 is TGTGCCAGCAGCTTACGGTTCTTGGAGGAAGACACCGGGGAGCTGTTTTTT. This sequence encodes CASSLRFLEEDTGELFF.

This clonotype occurred a few times. This chain joins TRBV5-1 and TRBJ2-7; 9 positions match TRBD2. Germline trimming cut 6 bases from V and 3 bases from J; bases unmatched to any gene: 13. The CDR3 contains 16 residues. Germline V gene lookup returns CDR1 SGHRS and CDR2 YFSETQ. In DNA, the CDR3 is TGCGCCAGCACCTCCGAGGGGGATAGCGGGGGCTACGAGCAGTACTTC. Protein sequence: CASTSEGDSGGYEQYF.

The genes are TRBV4-1 and TRBJ2-7; D is unclear. V dropped 1 base and J dropped 4 bases, with 8 bases sitting between them. The CDR3 extends over 13 amino acids. Germline V gene sequence: CDR1 MGHRA, CDR2 YSYEKL. In DNA, the CDR3 is TGCGCCAGCAGCCAAGTGGTTAGGTACGAGCAGTACTTC. Translation: CASSQVVRYEQYF.

In its sample, this clonotype was seen a few times. V is TRBV4-3 and J is TRBJ2-1; 11 bases line up with TRBD2. Trimming cost V 3 bases and J 9 bases; bases outside gene matches: 7. This CDR3 is built from 15 residues. The germline V gene encodes CDR1 LGHNA and CDR2 YSLEER. Written as DNA, the CDR3 is TGCGCCAGCAGCCACCTTAGCGGGGGGGACGGTGAGCAGTTCTTC. This encodes CASSHLSGGDGEQFF.

This chain links TRBV19 with TRBJ1-2; D not certain. The CDR3 is 14 residues long. CDR1 is LNHDA, CDR2 SQIVND, per germline (reference sequence). V gave up 5 bases and J gave up 2 bases, with 12 bases separating them. CDR3 loop: CASSAGIGNYGYTF. The CDR3 nucleotides are TGTGCCAGTAGTGCCGGGATAGGGAACTATGGCTACACCTTC.

This clonotype showed up many times. The gene calls are TRBV12-3 or TRBV12-4 and TRBJ2-1; 12 positions agree with TRBD2. This CDR3 spans 16 amino acids. Trimming cost V 5 bases and J 7 bases; bases outside gene matches: 9. CDR3 region: CASSPDGLAGPNEQFF. CDR3 nucleotide sequence: TGTGCCAGCAGTCCCGACGGACTAGCGGGGCCTAATGAGCAGTTCTTC.

This clonotype was detected a few times. The chain employs TRBV7-2 and TRBJ2-5; 8 bases align to TRBD1. The J segment lost 2 bases and the V segment lost 7 bases, leaving 6 bases of the junction unmatched. The CDR3 is made up of 14 amino acids. Looked up from germline, CDR1 is SGHTA and CDR2 is FQGNSA. The CDR3 nucleotides read TGTGCCAGCACCCCCACAGGGGGTCAAGAGACCCAGTACTTC. Amino acids: CASTPTGGQETQYF.

The CDR3 nucleotides are TGTGCCAGCAGCTTAGAGGAGGGGGGCAATCAGCCCCAGCATTTT. The encoded protein is CASSLEEGGNQPQHF. The chain joins TRBV7-6 to TRBJ1-5; possible D gene TRBD1, 6 bases. The germline V gene encodes CDR1 SGHVS and CDR2 FNYEAQ. V was pared by 1 base and J by 2 bases, with 9 bases between. This CDR3 comprises 15 residues.

This clonotype was picked up a small number of times. The chain recombines TRBV4-3 with TRBJ1-4, with D hard to call. V dropped 2 bases and J dropped 4 bases, with 17 bases sitting between them. The CDR3 loop spans 17 amino acids. Looked up from germline, CDR1 is LGHNA and CDR2 is YSLEER. The CDR3 loop is CASSQLAPMGGNEKLFF. The CDR3 nucleotides read TGCGCCAGCAGCCAACTCGCCCCGATGGGCGGTAATGAAAAACTGTTTTTT.